This TCR beta chain derives from a study of beta chain features in type 1 diabetes. Trimming stripped 1 base from V and 0 bases from J, with 15 bases between. CDR3 length equals 17 residues. From germline, CDR1 is MGHRA and CDR2 YSYEKL. This clone has just a few counts. Antigen: not known. Study results and limitations: VDJ junctions sequenced from type 1 diabetes patients showed fewer insertions and more deletions. In these data, an HLA type influence on TCRB rearrangement remained unresolved.

Sequencing targeted expressed TCRB transcripts, as all isolated RNA had been reverse transcribed. Method: immunoSEQ multiplex PCR; TCRdb's copy keeps in-frame clones and lacks some. The sample carries under 300,000 clones, 27% recorded once. This clonotype was obtained from a man aged 30 to 39 in good health. Specimen: central memory CD4+ T cells from blood. The rearrangement links TRBV4-1 to TRBJ2-5; tentatively, D is TRBD2 (5 bases). The CDR3 DNA reads TGCGCCAGCAGCCAAGTTGGCAGACTATTCCACCAAGAGACCCAGTACTTC. Residues: CASSQVGRLFHQETQYF.